The present TCR beta chain was sequenced within a study of early T cells in non-severe SARS-CoV-2 infection. The library protocol tagged individual cDNA molecules with unique molecular identifiers. TCRdb re-called the 5' RACE reads through MiXCR, storing one row per CDR3 protein. The sample lists under 40,000 distinct CDR3 sequences, 5% to 6.5% occurring once. J was trimmed by 3 bases and V by 4 bases; bases with no gene match: 9. The CDR3 length is 17 residues. Germline CDR1 reads LNHDA; CDR2 reads SQIVND (reference sequence). The sample holds a few counts of this clonotype. Sequencing used whole blood. The sequence came from an adult who was a healthcare worker with PCR-confirmed SARS-CoV-2 infection or an uninfected control (not recorded which). J is TRBJ1-4 and V is TRBV19, with TRBD1 matching over 9 bases. As DNA, the CDR3 is TGTGCCAGTAGTACCGGACAGGGGTTCATGGCTAATGAAAAACTGTTTTTT. As protein: CASSTGQGFMANEKLFF.